These 9 T cell receptor beta chains came from one sample sequenced in a study of blood T cells in healthy people across ages. PCR was performed a second time for about 6 to 11 cycles using a sample-barcoded 5' primer and a J-beta primer mix. TCRdb re-called the 5' RACE reads through MiXCR, storing one row per CDR3 protein. This sample has around 1,600,000 distinct CDR3 sequences, with 35% to 45% found just once. Sequenced input: blood. All receptors come from a young woman in good health.

This clonotype was counted between two and nine times. The J gene is TRBJ2-5, the V gene TRBV6-2 or TRBV6-3; D remains ambiguous. Germline V gene sequence: CDR1 MNHEY, CDR2 SVGEGT. V lost 6 bases and J lost 5, with 13 bases in between. CDR3 length equals 13 residues. For the CDR3, the DNA is TGTGCCAGCAGACGAAAAGACGGGGAGACCCAGTACTTC. Translating it yields CASRRKDGETQYF.

This clonotype showed up just a few times. The chain joins TRBV20-1 to TRBJ2-1, with TRBD2 matching 9 bases. The CDR3 runs 14 residues. CDR1 DFQATT and CDR2 SNEGSKA come from the germline V gene (reference sequence). The J segment lost 8 bases and the V segment lost 3 bases, leaving 8 bases of the junction unmatched. In nucleotides, the CDR3 is TGCAGTGCTAGGCCGGGACTAGCTGATTATGAGCAGTTCTTC. Translation gives CSARPGLADYEQFF.

The chain couples TRBV4-1 to TRBJ2-7; TRBD2 matches at 11 bases. The last part of the DNA fits TRBJ2-5 better; the J call may be wrong. This CDR3 region has 16 residues. The germline gives CDR1 MGHRA, CDR2 YSYEKL. In DNA, the CDR3 is TGCGCCAGCAGTTCTCTACCGGGACTAGCGGCGGAGACCCAGTACTTC. Amino acids: CASSSLPGLAAETQYF.

A few counts support this clonotype. V is TRBV5-6 and J is TRBJ1-5; no clear D gene. The CDR3 covers 15 residues. Germline CDR1 and CDR2: SGHDT and YYEEEE. Trimming left V 0 bases short and J 1 base short, with 8 bases between. The CDR3 region has the DNA TGTGCCAGCAGCTTGGCGGTGGGCAGCAATCAGCCCCAGCATTTT. Translating gives CASSLAVGSNQPQHF.

V usage is TRBV2 and J usage is TRBJ1-5, with unresolved D. This CDR3 has 14 residues. Germline values: CDR1 SNHLY, CDR2 FYNNEI. Trimming pared 3 bases from V and 3 bases from J, leaving 9 bases between. Here the CDR3 reads CASSEWAVNQPQHF. The CDR3 DNA is TGTGCCAGCAGTGAGTGGGCAGTCAATCAGCCCCAGCATTTT.

The chain is built from TRBV20-1 and TRBJ1-1; D gene unclear. CDR3 length: 15 residues. CDR1 DFQATT and CDR2 SNEGSKA come from the germline V gene (reference sequence). Trimming removed 2 bases from V and 4 bases from J, with 17 bases in between. The DNA of the CDR3 is TGCAGTGCTAGAACAATGCGGCAGGTCATCACTGAAGCTTTCTTT. Encoded protein: CSARTMRQVITEAFF.

As regards this clonotype: A read error may produce the germline difference seen at one junction end. The chain is built from TRBV7-9 and TRBJ2-1, with 7 bases fitting TRBD2. This CDR3 comprises 15 residues. Looked up from germline, CDR1 is SEHNR and CDR2 is FQNEAQ (reference sequence). The CDR3 region is CASSLGLAPYNEPYF. CDR3 DNA sequence: TGTGCCAGCAGCTTAGGACTAGCCCCCTACAATGAGCCGTACTTC.

This clonotype was seen more than once but under ten times. The chain joins TRBV6-6 to TRBJ1-5; D perhaps matches TRBD1 (5 bases). The CDR3 loop spans 16 amino acids. V lost 4 bases and J lost 3, with 16 bases in between. Per germline, CDR1 MNHNY and CDR2 SVGAGI (reference sequence). CDR3 nucleotides: TGTGCCAGCAGTTGGCCGGGACGAACAACCAATCAGCCCCAGCATTTT. This sequence encodes CASSWPGRTTNQPQHF.

The gene calls are TRBV20-1 and TRBJ2-1; 7 positions match TRBD1. This CDR3 region has 13 residues. Germline V gene lookup returns CDR1 DFQATT and CDR2 SNEGSKA (reference sequence). J lost 13 bases, V lost 6 bases, and 15 bases had no gene match. The CDR3, as DNA: TGCAGTGCCGTCGGGACAGACCAAGAGACCCAGTTCTTC. Protein: CSAVGTDQETQFF.